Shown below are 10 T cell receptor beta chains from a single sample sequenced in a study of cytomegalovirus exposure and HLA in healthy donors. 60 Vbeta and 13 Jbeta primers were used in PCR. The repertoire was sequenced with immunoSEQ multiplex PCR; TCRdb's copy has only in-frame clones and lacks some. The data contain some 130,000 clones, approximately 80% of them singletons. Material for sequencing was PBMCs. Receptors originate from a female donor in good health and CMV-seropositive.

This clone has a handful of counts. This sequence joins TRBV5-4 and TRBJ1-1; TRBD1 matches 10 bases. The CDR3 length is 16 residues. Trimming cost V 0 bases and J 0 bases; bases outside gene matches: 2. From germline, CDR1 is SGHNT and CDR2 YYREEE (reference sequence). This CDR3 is CASSLGQGALNTEAFF. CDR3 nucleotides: TGTGCCAGCAGCTTGGGACAGGGGGCATTGAACACTGAAGCTTTCTTT.

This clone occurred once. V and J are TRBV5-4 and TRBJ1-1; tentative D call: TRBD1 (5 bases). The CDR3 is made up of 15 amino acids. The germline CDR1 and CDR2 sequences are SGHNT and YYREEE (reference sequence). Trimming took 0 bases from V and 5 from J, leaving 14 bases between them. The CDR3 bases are TGTGCCAGCAGCTTGGCGGGTTTTGGGGGGACTGAAGCTTTCTTT. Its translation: CASSLAGFGGTEAFF. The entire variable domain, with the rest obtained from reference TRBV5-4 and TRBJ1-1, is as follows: ETGVTQSPTHLIKTRGQQVTLRCSSQSGHNTVSWYQQALGQGPQFIFQYYREEENGRGNFPPRFSGLQFPNYSSELNVNALELDDSALYLCASSLAGFGGTEAFFGQGTRLTVV.

The CDR3 loop is CASSTGLAGGTGELFF. CDR3 DNA: TGTGCCAGCAGCACCGGACTAGCGGGGGGCACCGGGGAGCTGTTTTTT. The chain combines TRBV5-4 with TRBJ2-2, with TRBD2 matching 14 bases. The CDR3 totals 16 residues. V trimming: 4 bases; J trimming: 4 bases; junction bases outside the gene matches: 3. Germline-derived CDR1 and CDR2 are SGHNT and YYREEE (reference sequence).

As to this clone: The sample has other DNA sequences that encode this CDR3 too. CDR3 bases: TGCGCCAGCAGCTTGGGACGGGGTCAGCCCCAGCATTTT. It translates to CASSLGRGQPQHF. The chain combines TRBV5-1 with TRBJ1-5; D is unclear. Germline V lookup: CDR1 SGHRS, CDR2 YFSETQ. V was trimmed by 0 bases and J by 6 bases, leaving 7 bases between them. This CDR3 is built from 13 residues.

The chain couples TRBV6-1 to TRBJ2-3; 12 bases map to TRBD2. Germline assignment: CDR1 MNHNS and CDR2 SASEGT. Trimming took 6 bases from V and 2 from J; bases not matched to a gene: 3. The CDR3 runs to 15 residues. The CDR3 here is CASRRTSGATDTQYF. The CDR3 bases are TGTGCCAGCAGAAGGACTAGCGGGGCCACAGATACGCAGTATTTT.

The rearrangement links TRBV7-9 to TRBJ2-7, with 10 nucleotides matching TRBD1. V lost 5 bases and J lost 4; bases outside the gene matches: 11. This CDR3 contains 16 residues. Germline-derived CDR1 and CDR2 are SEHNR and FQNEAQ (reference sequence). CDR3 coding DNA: TGTGCCAGCAGCAGATCCGGCGACAGGGGGCGATACGAGCAGTACTTC. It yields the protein CASSRSGDRGRYEQYF.

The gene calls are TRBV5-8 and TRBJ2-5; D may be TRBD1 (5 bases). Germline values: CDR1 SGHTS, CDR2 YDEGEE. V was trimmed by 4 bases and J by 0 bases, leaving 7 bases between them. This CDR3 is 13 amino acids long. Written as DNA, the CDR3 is TGTGCCAGCAGCAAGGACAACCAAGAGACCCAGTACTTC. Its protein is CASSKDNQETQYF.

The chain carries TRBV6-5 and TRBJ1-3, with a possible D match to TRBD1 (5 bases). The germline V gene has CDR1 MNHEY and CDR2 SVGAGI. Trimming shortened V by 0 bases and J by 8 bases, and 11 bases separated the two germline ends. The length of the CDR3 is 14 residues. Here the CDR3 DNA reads TGTGCCAGCAGTTACTCTCCCAGGGCGGACACCATATATTTT. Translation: CASSYSPRADTIYF.

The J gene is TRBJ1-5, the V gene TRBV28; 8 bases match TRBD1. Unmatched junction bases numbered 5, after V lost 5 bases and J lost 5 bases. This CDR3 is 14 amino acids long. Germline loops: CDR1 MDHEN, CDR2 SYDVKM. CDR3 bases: TGTGCCAGCAGTATCGGACAGGGTTATCAGCCCCAGCATTTT. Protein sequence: CASSIGQGYQPQHF.

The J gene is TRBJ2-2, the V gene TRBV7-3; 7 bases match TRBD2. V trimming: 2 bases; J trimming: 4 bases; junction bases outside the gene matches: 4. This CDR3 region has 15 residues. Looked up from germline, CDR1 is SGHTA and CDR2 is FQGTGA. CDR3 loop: CASSLPGRGTGELFF. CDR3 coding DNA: TGTGCCAGCAGCTTACCAGGGAGGGGCACCGGGGAGCTGTTTTTT.